This T cell receptor beta chain came from a study of neoadjuvant anti-PD-1 for oral cavity cancer. J gave up 5 bases and V 4 bases, and 16 bases lay outside the gene matches. This CDR3 has 17 amino acids. The germline V gene has CDR1 SGHRS and CDR2 YFSETQ. Generated by immunoSEQ multiplex PCR, the TCRdb table keeps only in-frame clones and is missing some. The data contain under 85,000 clones, less than 85% of them singletons. This TCR derives from a person aged 40 to 85 with oral cavity squamous cell carcinoma. The chain is built from TRBV5-1 and TRBJ1-2, with TRBD1 identical over 8 bases. The material sequenced was PBMCs, taken before nivolumab (anti-PD-1) treatment. CDR3 region: CASSPVGTGSGPYGYTF. The CDR3 nucleotides read TGCGCCAGCAGCCCCGTCGGGACAGGTTCGGGGCCTTATGGCTACACCTTC.